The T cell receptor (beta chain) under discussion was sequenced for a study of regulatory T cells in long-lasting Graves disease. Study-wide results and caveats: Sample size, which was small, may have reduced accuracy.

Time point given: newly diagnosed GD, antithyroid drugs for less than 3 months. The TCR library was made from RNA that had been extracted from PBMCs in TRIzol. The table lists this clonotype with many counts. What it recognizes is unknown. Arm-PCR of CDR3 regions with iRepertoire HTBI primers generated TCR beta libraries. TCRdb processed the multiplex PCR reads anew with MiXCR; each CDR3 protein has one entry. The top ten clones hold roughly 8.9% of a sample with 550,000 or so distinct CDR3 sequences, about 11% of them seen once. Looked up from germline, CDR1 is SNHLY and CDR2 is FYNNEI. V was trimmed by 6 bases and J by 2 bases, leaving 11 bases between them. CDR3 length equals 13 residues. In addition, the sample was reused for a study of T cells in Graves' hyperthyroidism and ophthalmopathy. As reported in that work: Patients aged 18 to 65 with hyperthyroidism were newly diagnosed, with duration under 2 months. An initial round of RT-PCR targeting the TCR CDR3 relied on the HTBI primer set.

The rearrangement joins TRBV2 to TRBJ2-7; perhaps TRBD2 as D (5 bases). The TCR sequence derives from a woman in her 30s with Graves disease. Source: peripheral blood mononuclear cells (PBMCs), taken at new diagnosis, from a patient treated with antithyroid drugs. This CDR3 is CASSKGLAYEQYF. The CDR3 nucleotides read TGTGCCAGCAGCAAAGGACTCGCCTACGAGCAGTACTTC.